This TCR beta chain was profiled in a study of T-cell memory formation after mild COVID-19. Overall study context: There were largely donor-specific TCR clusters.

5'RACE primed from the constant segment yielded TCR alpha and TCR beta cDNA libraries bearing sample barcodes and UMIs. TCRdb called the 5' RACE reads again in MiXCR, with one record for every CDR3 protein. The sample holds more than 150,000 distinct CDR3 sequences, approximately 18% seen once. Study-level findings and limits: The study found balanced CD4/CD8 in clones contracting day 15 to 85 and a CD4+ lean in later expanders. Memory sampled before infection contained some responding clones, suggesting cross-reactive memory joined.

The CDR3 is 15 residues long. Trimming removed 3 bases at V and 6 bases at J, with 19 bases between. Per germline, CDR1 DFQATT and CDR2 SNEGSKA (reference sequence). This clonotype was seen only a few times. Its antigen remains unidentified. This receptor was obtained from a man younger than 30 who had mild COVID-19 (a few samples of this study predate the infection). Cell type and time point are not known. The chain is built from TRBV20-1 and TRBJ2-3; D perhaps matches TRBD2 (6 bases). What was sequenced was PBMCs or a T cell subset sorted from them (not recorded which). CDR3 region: CSARTLGGVGDTQYF. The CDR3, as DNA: TGCAGTGCTAGGACCTTAGGCGGGGTTGGGGATACGCAGTATTTT.